The rows below give T cell receptor beta chains drawn from one sample of a study of cytomegalovirus exposure and HLA in healthy donors. Clones were sequenced by immunoSEQ multiplex PCR, and TCRdb holds only the in-frame ones, with some missing. The sample holds around 100,000 clones, roughly 83% seen once. The sequenced material came from PBMCs. These receptors were obtained from a man in his forties or fifties in good health and CMV-seronegative. CDR3s include the opening cysteine and the closing phenylalanine or tryptophan. Fields, in order: D gene, clone size, CDR3 length, V gene, J gene, CDR3 DNA, CDR3 protein. A D gene is named only where the DNA matches it firmly. Rows give clone size only sometimes, using once, few, many, or a class for an expanded clone.

>TRBD1|.|14|TRBV27|TRBJ1-1
TGTGCCAGCAGCAGGACAGGGGGCAATCTTGGAGCTTTCTTT
CASSRTGGNLGAFF
>TRBD1|.|14|TRBV6-1|TRBJ2-7
TGTGCCAGCAGTGCCTCAGGACAGGGCTACGAGCAGTACTTC
CASSASGQGYEQYF
>TRBD1|.|12|TRBV2|TRBJ2-7
TGTGCCAGCCGGCGACAGGGGGACGAGCAGTACTTC
CASRRQGDEQYF
>TRBD1|.|16|TRBV7-8|TRBJ1-3
TGTGCCAGCAGCTTGGGTTTGACAGGGGCTGGAAACACCATATATTTT
CASSLGLTGAGNTIYF
>TRBD1|.|15|TRBV5-4|TRBJ1-1
TGTGCCAGCAGCATGAGGGACAGCTGGGGGGCTGAAGCTTTCTTT
CASSMRDSWGAEAFF
>.|.|15|TRBV18|TRBJ1-5
TGTGCCAGCTCTCTCCGTGGGGCGGTTAATCAGCCCCAGCATTTT
CASSLRGAVNQPQHF
>.|.|11|TRBV19|TRBJ1-1
TGTGCCAGTAGTATCTACACTGAAGCTTTCTTT
CASSIYTEAFF
>TRBD2|.|17|TRBV5-1|TRBJ2-5
TGCGCCAGCAGCGTGGGGGTGAGCGGGGCGTACCAAGAGACCCAGTACTTC
CASSVGVSGAYQETQYF
>.|.|15|TRBV9|TRBJ2-7
TGTGCCAGCAGCGTAGGTACAGGCACCTCCTACGAGCAGTACTTC
CASSVGTGTSYEQYF
>TRBD2|.|16|TRBV15|TRBJ2-5
TGTGCCACCAGCAGCCCGACTAGCGGGGGTCAAGAGACCCAGTACTTC
CATSSPTSGGQETQYF
>.|.|13|TRBV19|TRBJ1-1
TGTGCCAGTAGTATAGACCGGACAGAACGGTCTTTCTTT
CASSIDRTERSFF
>.|.|13|TRBV5-1|TRBJ2-2
TGCGCCAGCAGCTCCAGGGCCGCCGGGGAGCTGTTTTTT
CASSSRAAGELFF
>.|once|16|TRBV27|TRBJ2-3
TGTGCCAGCAGTCTCACCGTTCGGGGGACGAGGGATACGCAGTATTTT
CASSLTVRGTRDTQYF
>TRBD2|.|16|TRBV28|TRBJ2-1
TGTGCCAGCAGTTTATTAGCGGGGGGGCCAAGGGATGAGCAGTTCTTC
CASSLLAGGPRDEQFF
>TRBD2|.|17|TRBV4-1|TRBJ2-5
TGCGCCAGCAGCCAAGTACATAGCGGGGGGTACCAAGAGACCCAGTACTTC
CASSQVHSGGYQETQYF
>.|.|11|TRBV30|TRBJ2-7
TGTGCCTGGAGCCAAGGGGGGGTGCGGTACTTC
CAWSQGGVRYF
>TRBD1|once|16|TRBV5-6|TRBJ1-3
TGTGCCAGCAGCGTGCTCGCAGGGGGCTCTGGAAACACCATATATTTT
CASSVLAGGSGNTIYF
>.|.|13|TRBV6-1|TRBJ2-5
TGTGCCAGCACACTAGACCAACAAGAGACCCAGTACTTC
CASTLDQQETQYF
>TRBD2|once|17|TRBV11-2|TRBJ2-3
TGTGCCAGCAGCTTTAGAGGGAGGGACTGGAGCACAGATACGCAGTATTTT
CASSFRGRDWSTDTQYF
>.|.|16|TRBV7-2|TRBJ1-3
TGTGCCAGCAGCTTAACGGGGGGAAACTCTGGAAACACCATATATTTT
CASSLTGGNSGNTIYF
>.|.|14|TRBV11-2|TRBJ1-4
TGTGCCAGCAGCTTAGAGGTGTCCAGTGAAAAACTGTTTTTT
CASSLEVSSEKLFF
>.|few|14|TRBV6-5|TRBJ1-4
TGTGCCAGCAGCCGTGCGGGGGGGGATGAAAAACTGTTTTTT
CASSRAGGDEKLFF
>TRBD1|.|14|TRBV27|TRBJ2-3
TGTGCCAGCAGGCCGACAGGGGGTACAGATACGCAGTATTTT
CASRPTGGTDTQYF
>TRBD2|.|13|TRBV5-1|TRBJ2-3
TGCGCCAGCAGCGCAAGACTAGCTCCTAGGCAGTATTTT
CASSARLAPRQYF
>.|.|15|TRBV21-1|TRBJ2-2
TGTGCCAGCAGCTCGGTACAGGTGAGCACCGGGGAGCTGTTTTTT
CASSSVQVSTGELFF
>.|.|15|TRBV6-6|TRBJ2-7
TGTGCCAGCAGCACGGATAGCTCAAGCCCCTACGAGCAGTACTTC
CASSTDSSSPYEQYF
>.|.|15|TRBV11-2|TRBJ1-1
TGTGCCAGCAGCCCGCCGTCGTCGGGGAACACTGAAGCTTTCTTT
CASSPPSSGNTEAFF
>TRBD1|few|16|TRBV7-2|TRBJ1-3
TGTGCCAGCAGCCCAGGACAGGCCCGACCTGGAAACACCATATATTTT
CASSPGQARPGNTIYF
>.|.|14|TRBV7-9|TRBJ1-3
TGTGCCAGCAGCTTGGGCAGGGGTGGAAACACCATATATTTT
CASSLGRGGNTIYF
>TRBD2|.|16|TRBV9|TRBJ2-4
TGTGCCAGCAGCGAGACTAGCGGGGGGTTCGGAAACATTCAGTACTTC
CASSETSGGFGNIQYF
>TRBD2|.|18|TRBV5-6|TRBJ2-6
TGTGCCAGCAGCCTCATGGAGGGCGGGGGGACTGGGGCCAACGTCCTGACTTTC
CASSLMEGGGTGANVLTF
>TRBD1|.|14|TRBV6-5|TRBJ1-1
TGTGCCGGCAGTTACCGGGCCAGGGGGCCTGAAGCTTTCTTT
CAGSYRARGPEAFF
>.|.|16|TRBV5-1|TRBJ2-3
TGCGCCAGCACCGCAAACCCAGGGATGAGGACAGATACGCAGTATTTT
CASTANPGMRTDTQYF
>.|.|14|TRBV2|TRBJ2-2
TGTGCCAGCAGGAGGGACTTTAACACCGGGGAGCTGTTTTTT
CASRRDFNTGELFF
>.|.|17|TRBV10-1|TRBJ1-4
TGCGCCAGCAGTGAGTCCGGAGGGACCGGAGTAACACAAGGGCTGTTTTTT
CASSESGGTGVTQGLFF
>TRBD1|.|14|TRBV12-5|TRBJ1-6
TGTGCTAGTGGTCCGGGACAGCCAAATTCACCCCTCCACTTT
CASGPGQPNSPLHF
>TRBD1|.|16|TRBV7-7|TRBJ2-7
TGTGCTAGCAGCTTAGGTGTGCGGGACAGGGCCTACGAGCAGTACTTC
CASSLGVRDRAYEQYF
>.|.|13|TRBV15|TRBJ2-7
TGTGCCACCAGCAGCGGACTCGGGTACGAGCAGTACTTC
CATSSGLGYEQYF
>TRBD1|.|15|TRBV9|TRBJ2-7
TGTGCCAGCAGCGTAGGGACAGGGGGCATCTACGAGCAGTACTTC
CASSVGTGGIYEQYF
>TRBD1|.|14|TRBV25-1|TRBJ1-1
TGTGCCAGCAGTGAAGAGGACAGGGTCACTGAAGCTTTCTTT
CASSEEDRVTEAFF
>.|.|13|TRBV7-3|TRBJ2-5
TGTGCCAGCAGTTTCAGGGGCACTGAGACCCAGTACTTC
CASSFRGTETQYF
>.|.|15|TRBV25-1|TRBJ1-1
TGTGCCAGCACCCTGACACAGGGTTTCAAGACTGAAGCTTTCTTT
CASTLTQGFKTEAFF
>TRBD1|.|14|TRBV7-9|TRBJ1-1
TGTGCCAGCAGCCTCTCGGACAGGGCCACTGAAGCTTTCTTT
CASSLSDRATEAFF
>TRBD2|.|15|TRBV6-1|TRBJ2-7
TGTGCCAGCAGTGGGGGACTAGCGGGGCTCTACGAGCAGTACTTC
CASSGGLAGLYEQYF
>TRBD2|.|16|TRBV19|TRBJ2-5
TGTGCCAGTAGTCCCTTGACTAGCGGGGGGTTAGAGACCCAGTACTTC
CASSPLTSGGLETQYF
>TRBD1|.|17|TRBV23-1|TRBJ2-5
TGCGCCAGCAGTCCCCAAGGCCAGGGGGCGGAGGAAGAGACCCAGTACTTC
CASSPQGQGAEEETQYF
>.|.|13|TRBV4-3|TRBJ2-7
TGCGCCAGCAGCCACGGAGAACAATACGAGCAGTACTTC
CASSHGEQYEQYF
>.|once|14|TRBV5-1|TRBJ1-1
TGCGCCAGCAGCAGTCTGACAGGGAACACTGAAGCTTTCTTT
CASSSLTGNTEAFF
>.|.|14|TRBV10-3|TRBJ1-2
TGTGCCATTTTGTGGGGGGTCGGCGACTATGGCTACACCTTC
CAILWGVGDYGYTF
>.|.|15|TRBV9|TRBJ2-7
TGTGCCAGCAGCGTAGAAGGTTATGGAGGGTCTGAGCAGTACTTC
CASSVEGYGGSEQYF
>.|.|11|TRBV2|TRBJ2-5
TGTGCCAGCAGTGTCCGGGAGACCCAGTACTTC
CASSVRETQYF
>TRBD1|.|13|TRBV29-1|TRBJ2-2
TGCAGCGTCCTCGCGACAGGGGCCGGGGAGCTGTTTTTT
CSVLATGAGELFF
>TRBD2|medium-sized|19|TRBV4-2|TRBJ2-3
TGTGCCAGCAGCCAAGATTTAACTAGCGGGGGGGCAAGGACAGATACGCAGTATTTT
CASSQDLTSGGARTDTQYF
>.|once|15|TRBV7-3|TRBJ2-1
TGTGCCAGCAGCCCCCACTCGGTCTCCTACAATGAGCAGTTCTTC
CASSPHSVSYNEQFF
>.|.|13|TRBV7-2|TRBJ2-5
TGTGCCAGCAGCTTCCGGGGACAAGAGACCCAGTACTTC
CASSFRGQETQYF